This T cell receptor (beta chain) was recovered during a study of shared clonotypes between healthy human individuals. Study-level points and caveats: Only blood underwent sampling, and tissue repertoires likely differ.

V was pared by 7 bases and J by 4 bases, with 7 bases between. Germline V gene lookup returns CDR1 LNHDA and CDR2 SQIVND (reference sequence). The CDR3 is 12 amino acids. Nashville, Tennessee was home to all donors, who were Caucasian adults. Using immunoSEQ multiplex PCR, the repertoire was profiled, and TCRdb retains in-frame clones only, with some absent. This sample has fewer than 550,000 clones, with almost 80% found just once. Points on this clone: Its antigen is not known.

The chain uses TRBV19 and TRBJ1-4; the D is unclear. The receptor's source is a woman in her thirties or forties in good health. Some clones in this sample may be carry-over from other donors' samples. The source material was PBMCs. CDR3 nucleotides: TGTGCCAGTAACCGGATTAATGAAAAACTGTTTTTT. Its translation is CASNRINEKLFF.